This TCR beta chain was captured in a study of vaccination effects on CD4 cells after COVID-19. Background on the study: Each person got two doses of an mRNA SARS-CoV-2 vaccine, BNT162b2 or mRNA-1273.

Measured with immunoSEQ multiplex PCR; TCRdb has only the in-frame clones, and not every one. The sample lists tens of thousands of clones, approximately 70% occurring once. About this clone itself: The antigen remains undetermined.

The ViraFEST assay expanded antigen-specific CD4+ T cells with viral peptide pools before sequencing. Subsequent to about 10 days of culture, CD4+ T cells were isolated. The study found no prior SARS-CoV-2 infection in the vaccine recipients, who tested negative for nucleocapsid antibodies. A few million PBMC per well were cultured with 8.5 to 10 IU/ml IL-2 and about 10 ug/ml peptides. Half-medium replacement with IL-2 medium occurred on days 3 and 7. V was trimmed by 2 bases and J by 8 bases, leaving 6 bases between them. CDR3 length: 10 amino acids. The V gene's germline CDR1 is GTSNPN and CDR2 SVGIG (reference sequence). Findings of the study overall: Infection- and vaccine-induced clones contracted markedly late after vaccination.

This sequence originates from a human donor who received a COVID-19 vaccine. The sample was CD4+ T cells from PBMCs cultured with SARS-CoV-2 spike peptides, taken before COVID-19 vaccination. The chain is built from TRBV30 and TRBJ1-1, with D unclear. CDR3 nucleotide sequence: TGTGCCTGGAGTCGTCAGGAAGCTTTCTTT. Translated: CAWSRQEAFF.